This TCR beta chain comes out of a study of cytomegalovirus exposure and HLA in healthy donors. Use of 60 Vbeta and 13 Jbeta primers characterized the PCR. The protocol was immunoSEQ multiplex PCR, while the TCRdb copy is restricted to in-frame clones and leaves out a portion. The sample records around 190,000 clones, approximately 85% being singletons. This CDR3 has 16 amino acids. With V trimmed by 2 bases and J by 4 bases, 8 bases remained unmatched. In germline, CDR1 is KGHSH, CDR2 LQKENI. The gene calls are TRBV18 and TRBJ2-1; 7 bases are a match to TRBD1. The origin of this receptor is a woman aged 45-59 years in good health and CMV-seronegative. Material for sequencing was PBMCs. The CDR3 region is CASSPRPGTAYNEQFF. The CDR3, as DNA: TGTGCCAGCTCACCAAGACCCGGGACAGCTTACAATGAGCAGTTCTTC.